The 20 T cell receptor beta chains in this list originate from one sample, sequenced in a study of blood T cells in healthy people across ages (dated by TCRdb to the mid-2010s). The library came from 5' RACE. The second PCR ran for roughly 7 to 11 cycles and used a J-beta primer mix along with a sample-barcoded 5' primer. TCRdb handled the public reads itself, with Q25 trimming in fastp and clone calling in MiXCR, and kept productive beta chains. Every CDR3 protein is listed once, alongside the most common genes and DNA of its rows. The table for this sample lists 1.5 million to 2 million distinct CDR3 sequences; roughly two fifths of them were counted only once. The top ten clones comprise about 23% of the sample. Sample: blood. The receptors originated from a human donor in good health.

The V call is TRBV14, the J call TRBJ2-3; D might be TRBD1 (5 bases). The V gene lost 4 bases and the J gene lost 2 bases, with 16 bases spanning the gap. The CDR3 sequence is 16 residues long. Germline V CDR1 and CDR2: SGHDN, FVKESK. CDR3 nucleotide sequence: TGTGCCAGCAGCCCGGACACTGCCCCCTTCACAGATACGCAGTATTTT. Translating it yields CASSPDTAPFTDTQYF.

The chain couples TRBV4-1 to TRBJ2-7, with D possibly being TRBD2 (5 bases). This CDR3 contains 17 residues. CDR1 is MGHRA, CDR2 YSYEKL, per germline. V lost 2 bases and J 0 bases, leaving 17 bases between the germline ends. The CDR3 coding sequence is TGCGCCAGCAGCCAAAGGGTTAGGACTCCGGGCTCCTACGAGCAGTACTTC. Its protein is CASSQRVRTPGSYEQYF.

This clonotype has only a few counts. This rearrangement joins TRBV5-1 to TRBJ2-3; D not certain. Germline assignment: CDR1 SGHRS and CDR2 YFSETQ. V was trimmed by 2 bases and J by 3 bases, leaving 13 bases between them. The CDR3 loop spans 15 amino acids. In nucleotides, the CDR3 is TGCGCCAGCAGCTTTAGGCAGGTGGAAACAGATACGCAGTATTTT. Its protein product is CASSFRQVETDTQYF.

The V gene is TRBV29-1, the J gene TRBJ2-5; perhaps TRBD2 as D (6 bases). With the DNA end fitting TRBJ2-7 better, the J assignment may be wrong. This CDR3 is 11 amino acids long. Germline V gives CDR1 SQVTM, CDR2 ANQGSEA. The CDR3 spells CSVGRDSEQYF. CDR3 nucleotide sequence: TGCAGCGTTGGGCGGGACTCCGAGCAGTACTTC.

Only a few counts were recorded for this clonotype. The chain employs TRBV6-1 and TRBJ1-1; 7 bases map to TRBD1. The germline CDR1 and CDR2 sequences are MNHNS and SASEGT. Trimming at V came to 3 bases and at J to 5 bases, leaving 6 bases not matched to a gene. The CDR3 sequence is 14 residues long. CDR3 sequence: CASSDPGGQTEAFF. The CDR3 DNA sequence: TGTGCCAGCAGTGATCCAGGGGGGCAGACTGAAGCTTTCTTT.

This clonotype was detected a few times. The CDR3 DNA sequence: TGTGCCATCGGACAGGGAGGGTATGGCTACACCTTC. Its translation: CAIGQGGYGYTF. This chain connects TRBV24-1 to TRBJ1-2, with TRBD1 matching over 8 bases. Trimming removed 11 bases from V and 5 bases from J; junction bases left unmatched: 6. The CDR3 is 12 amino acids. CDR1 is KGHDR and CDR2 is SFDVKD in the germline V gene.

The CDR3 DNA follows: TGCGCCAGCAGCTTGGCGGGGACACCAGGTTACAATGAGCAGTACTTC. This sequence encodes CASSLAGTPGYNEQYF. The chain employs TRBV5-1 and TRBJ2-5; maybe TRBD1 (6 bases). Germline assignment: CDR1 SGHRS and CDR2 YFSETQ. The CDR3 runs to 16 residues. Trimming took 0 bases from V and 11 from J, leaving 23 bases between them.

The V and J genes are TRBV3-1 and TRBJ1-2; TRBD1 aligns across 8 bases. J was trimmed by 7 bases and V by 3 bases; bases with no gene match: 10. The CDR3 has 15 amino acids. Per germline, CDR1 LGHDT and CDR2 YNNKEL (reference sequence). The CDR3 protein is CASSQRTGRMTGYTF. The CDR3, as DNA: TGTGCCAGCAGCCAGAGGACAGGGCGGATGACTGGCTACACCTTC.

For the CDR3, the DNA is TGTGCCAGCTCGGCAGGGGTAGATGGCACAGATACGCAGTATTTT. Its translation is CASSAGVDGTDTQYF. V is TRBV18 and J is TRBJ2-3, with a tentative D call TRBD1 (6 bases). The V end was cut by 6 bases, the J end by 1 base, with 14 bases between. This CDR3 contains 15 residues. The V gene's germline CDR1 is KGHSH and CDR2 LQKENI.

This rearrangement joins TRBV27 to TRBJ1-1; TRBD1 matches 9 bases. In germline, CDR1 is MNHEY, CDR2 SMNVEV (reference sequence). V lost 2 bases and J lost 6; bases outside the gene matches: 4. The CDR3 loop spans 14 amino acids. The CDR3 reads CASSLRTGAPEAFF. As DNA, the CDR3 is TGTGCCAGCAGTTTAAGGACAGGGGCTCCTGAAGCTTTCTTT.

The chain links TRBV20-1 to TRBJ2-6; D remains unclear. Germline loops: CDR1 DFQATT, CDR2 SNEGSKA (reference sequence). The CDR3 contains 12 residues. The V end lost 2 bases, the J end lost 2 bases, and 1 base lay between the germline ends. The CDR3 sequence: CSARPGANVLTF. CDR3 sequence (DNA): TGCAGTGCTAGACCTGGGGCCAACGTCCTGACTTTC.

The chain has TRBV12-3 or TRBV12-4 and TRBJ2-7; D unclear. V shed 1 base and J shed 2 bases, with 6 bases lying between them. The CDR3 is 13 residues long. The chain's CDR3 is CASSLVYPYEQYF. The CDR3 DNA reads TGTGCCAGCAGTTTAGTATATCCCTACGAGCAGTACTTC.

This clonotype was seen ten or more times. The J gene is TRBJ2-3, the V gene TRBV20-1; TRBD2 is a possible D gene (6 bases). Trimming cost V 6 bases and J 0 bases, with 13 bases left between them. This CDR3 is 14 amino acids long. Germline lookup yields CDR1 DFQATT and CDR2 SNEGSKA (reference sequence). The CDR3 spells CSARLGGSTDTQYF. The CDR3 bases are TGCAGTGCAAGACTCGGGGGAAGCACAGATACGCAGTATTTT.

This chain joins TRBV5-1 and TRBJ2-5; TRBD1 aligns across 7 bases. The CDR3 has 14 residues. Germline V gene lookup returns CDR1 SGHRS and CDR2 YFSETQ. J gave up 3 bases and V 4 bases, and 6 bases lay outside the gene matches. The CDR3 sequence is CASSQQGSKETQYF. Here the CDR3 DNA reads TGCGCCAGCAGCCAACAGGGGTCAAAAGAGACCCAGTACTTC.

This clonotype has a handful of counts. The chain couples TRBV24-1 to TRBJ2-1; 11 nucleotides match TRBD2. The CDR3 length is 17 residues. V dropped 3 bases and J dropped 4; count of bases not matched to a gene: 7. Germline V gene data show CDR1 as KGHDR and CDR2 as SFDVKD. CDR3: CATSDPTGLAAYNEQFF. The CDR3 DNA reads TGTGCCACCAGTGATCCGACGGGACTAGCGGCTTACAATGAGCAGTTCTTC.

This sequence joins TRBV5-1 and TRBJ2-5; 10 bases match TRBD1. J lost 5 bases, V lost 3 bases, and 7 bases had no gene match. Germline values: CDR1 SGHRS, CDR2 YFSETQ. The CDR3 has 15 residues. The CDR3 is CASSWGTGDAETQYF. CDR3 in DNA: TGCGCCAGCAGCTGGGGGACAGGGGACGCGGAGACCCAGTACTTC.

This clonotype occurred a few times. This chain uses TRBV5-1 with TRBJ2-3, with TRBD1 as a possible D gene (5 bases). Germline V gene lookup returns CDR1 SGHRS and CDR2 YFSETQ. Trimming took 0 bases from V and 2 from J, leaving 10 bases between them. The CDR3 loop spans 15 amino acids. CDR3 sequence reads: CASSLGRTITDTQYF. The DNA for the CDR3 is TGCGCCAGCAGCTTGGGTCGGACAATCACAGATACGCAGTATTTT.

The CDR3 sequence is CASSETGGSVNTEAFF. The DNA for the CDR3 is TGTGCCAGCAGCGAGACAGGGGGGTCGGTTAACACTGAAGCTTTCTTT. V and J are TRBV9 and TRBJ1-1; 9 bases are shared with TRBD1. The V segment lost 3 bases and the J segment 2 bases; nucleotides outside the gene matches: 8. The CDR3 contains 16 residues. Germline values: CDR1 SGDLS, CDR2 YYNGEE.

For this clonotype: Relative to the germline gene, one junction end is altered; a read error may explain this. The J gene is TRBJ2-1, the V gene TRBV7-9, with D unclear. Germline loops: CDR1 SEHNR, CDR2 FQNEAQ (reference sequence). The CDR3 covers 12 residues. Here the CDR3 reads CASCFTRNEQFF. In DNA form, the CDR3 reads TGTGCCAGCTGCTTCACACGGAATGAGCAGTTCTTC.

Comments on this clonotype: In this CDR3 the conserved last residue, phenylalanine or tryptophan, is missing, so a read error is likely. The gene calls are TRBV4-3 and TRBJ2-1; D is possibly TRBD2 (5 bases). Germline V gene lookup returns CDR1 LGHNA and CDR2 YSLEER. The V end lost 2 bases, the J end lost 7 bases, and 18 bases lay between the germline ends. The CDR3 is 16 amino acids. The CDR3 reads CASSQSRGYGMNEQFV. The CDR3 DNA follows: TGCGCCAGCAGCCAAAGTCGAGGGTATGGTATGAATGAGCAGTTCGTC.